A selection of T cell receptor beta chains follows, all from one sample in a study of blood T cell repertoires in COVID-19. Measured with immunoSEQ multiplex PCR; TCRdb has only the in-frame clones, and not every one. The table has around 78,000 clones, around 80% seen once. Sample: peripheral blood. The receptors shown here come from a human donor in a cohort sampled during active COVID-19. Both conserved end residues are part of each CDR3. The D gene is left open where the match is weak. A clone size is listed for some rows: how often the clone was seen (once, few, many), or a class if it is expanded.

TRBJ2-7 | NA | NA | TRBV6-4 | CASSLAAGTGYEQYF | TGTGCCAGCAGTCTCGCCGCGGGGACGGGCTACGAGCAGTACTTC
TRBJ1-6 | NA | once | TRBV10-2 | CASKKTAKNSPLHF | TGCGCCAGCAAGAAGACAGCAAAAAATTCACCCCTCCACTTT
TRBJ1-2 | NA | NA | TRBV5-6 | CASRTGNYGYTF | TGTGCCAGCAGGACGGGGAACTATGGCTACACCTTC
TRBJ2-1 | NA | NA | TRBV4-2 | CASSLNFQGFNEQFF | TGTGCCAGCAGCCTAAACTTTCAGGGGTTCAATGAGCAGTTCTTC
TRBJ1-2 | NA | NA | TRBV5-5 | CASSFLQGDGGYTF | TGTGCCAGCAGCTTCTTACAGGGAGACGGCGGCTACACCTTC
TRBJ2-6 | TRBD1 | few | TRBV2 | CASSSGTGASGANVLTF | TGTGCCAGCAGTTCCGGGACAGGGGCATCCGGGGCCAACGTCCTGACTTTC
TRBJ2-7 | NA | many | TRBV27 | CASSPTSAGEQYF | TGTGCCAGCAGTCCAACTTCAGCAGGCGAGCAGTACTTC
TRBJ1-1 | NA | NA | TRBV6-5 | CASSYSTVSNTEAFF | TGTGCCAGCAGTTACTCGACAGTTTCGAACACTGAAGCTTTCTTT
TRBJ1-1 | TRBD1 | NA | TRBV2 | CASSNRGRGGTEAFF | TGTGCCAGCAGTAACAGGGGGCGCGGGGGTACTGAAGCTTTCTTT
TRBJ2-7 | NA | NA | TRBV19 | CASSRTASSYEQYF | TGTGCCAGTAGTAGGACAGCAAGCTCCTACGAGCAGTACTTC
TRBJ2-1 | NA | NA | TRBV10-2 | CASSGRVYNEQFF | TGCGCCAGCAGTGGGAGGGTTTACAATGAGCAGTTCTTC